Detailed here is one TCR beta chain. This entry is derived from a study of cytomegalovirus exposure and HLA in healthy donors. Both 60 Vbeta primers and 13 Jbeta primers went into the PCR. The protocol was immunoSEQ multiplex PCR, while the TCRdb copy is restricted to in-frame clones and leaves out a portion. The data show 85,000 to 100,000 clones, with about 80% seen just once and about 3.1% held by the top ten. CDR3 length: 13 amino acids. The V end was cut by 1 base, the J end by 4 bases, with 7 bases between. Germline values: CDR1 MGHRA, CDR2 YSYEKL. The chain joins TRBV4-1 to TRBJ1-2; weak D call: TRBD1 (6 bases). The clonotype originates from a male donor in good health and CMV-seropositive. Sequenced sample: PBMCs. The CDR3 loop reads CASSQGTVYGYTF. The CDR3 DNA sequence: TGCGCCAGCAGCCAAGGGACAGTCTATGGCTACACCTTC.